This T cell receptor (beta chain) came from a study of blood T cell repertoires in COVID-19 (dated by TCRdb to the early 2020s). Context from the whole study: Samples covering the acute and convalescent phases of COVID-19 were provided by collaborators in the United States, Italy and Spain. The repertoires were made available in a free public database intended to serve as a resource for research on the immune response to SARS-CoV-2. The dataset comprised deeply sampled blood TCRbeta repertoires from subjects exposed to, actively infected with, or recovered from COVID-19. Where available, HLA class I and class II types were obtained from metadata supplied by the sample provider rather than from assay-based typing. The prospective study material was composed of cDNA or gDNA derived from T cells, B-cell-depleted T cells, or PBMCs. The samples were drawn from two sources: the first 160 participants of the ongoing ImmuneRACE study, and 1,200 or so subjects contributed by 6 global collaborators. Sample metadata almost always included a de-identified subject ID, COVID-19 status, age in years and sex. Results the study describes overall, beyond this receptor: How much clinical and demographic metadata was included differed by source and by participant, and the metadata was provided uncurated.

The immunoSEQ Assay, a bias-controlled multiplex PCR, was used to amplify TCRbeta CDR3 regions from genomic DNA. As for the original processing: Nucleated cell counts per sample were estimated from amplification of reference gene primers within the assay. To quantify the absolute abundance of each unique TCRbeta CDR3 rearrangement, sequence reads were collapsed and filtered. For each sample, productive Simpson clonality was calculated as the square root of Simpson's diversity index across productive rearrangements. TCRdb took this table from immuneACCESS and kept in-frame rearrangements with V and J called. Such tables lack part of the clones; where checked against another copy, unresolved V genes explain under half of the gap, and the rest is unexplained. V, J and clone size reflect that table, while D and trimming were determined from the DNA. In this sample the table shows 250,000 to 300,000 clones, just over 90% of which occur a single time. The ten top clones hold around 2% of the sample.

In Seattle, one collaborating source enrolled patients while the infection was active and tracked those patients longitudinally over the course of disease. Each collaborating institution followed its own protocols to collect whole blood in K2EDTA tubes. Collaborator samples were shipped for TCRbeta analysis as frozen whole blood, isolated PBMCs, or DNA extracted from either sample type. Comment on this clone: Its antigen is not yet known. Base quality data are lacking; no much larger clone is found one base away.

As encoded in the germline V gene, CDR1 is SQVTM while CDR2 is ANQGSEA. V is cut back by 6 bases and J by 4 bases, with 15 bases in the junction unmatched. The CDR3 holds 16 amino acids from the cysteine to the phenylalanine. The sequence is cut down to CDR3 DNA, 48 bases in frame from base 1. Material: peripheral blood. The sequence links TRBV29-1 to TRBJ2-1, and 7 bases in between align with TRBD2. The clonotype comes from a woman aged 30 to 39 with COVID-19, enrolled during active disease. CDR3 protein: CSVAQASGVGYNEQFF. The DNA sequence is TGCAGCGTCGCGCAGGCTAGCGGAGTTGGATACAATGAGCAGTTCTTC.